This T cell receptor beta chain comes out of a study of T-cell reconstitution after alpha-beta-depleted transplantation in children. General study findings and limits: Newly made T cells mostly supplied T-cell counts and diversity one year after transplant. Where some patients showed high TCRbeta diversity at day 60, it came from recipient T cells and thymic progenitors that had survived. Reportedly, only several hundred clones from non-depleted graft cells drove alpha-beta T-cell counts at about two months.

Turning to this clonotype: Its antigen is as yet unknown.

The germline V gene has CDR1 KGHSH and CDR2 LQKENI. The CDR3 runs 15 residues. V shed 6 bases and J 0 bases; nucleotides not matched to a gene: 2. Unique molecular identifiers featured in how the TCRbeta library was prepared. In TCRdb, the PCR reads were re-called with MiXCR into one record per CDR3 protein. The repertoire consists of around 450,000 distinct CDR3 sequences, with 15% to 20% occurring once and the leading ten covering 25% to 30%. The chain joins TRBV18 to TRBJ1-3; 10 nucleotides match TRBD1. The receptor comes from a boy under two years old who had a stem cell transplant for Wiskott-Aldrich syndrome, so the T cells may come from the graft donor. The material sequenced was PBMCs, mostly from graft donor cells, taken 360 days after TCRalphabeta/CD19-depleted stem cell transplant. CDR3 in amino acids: CASSTGGGSGNTIYF. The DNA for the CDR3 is TGTGCCAGCTCGACAGGGGGCGGCTCTGGAAACACCATATATTTT.